The 5 T cell receptor beta chains below all came from one sample that was sequenced in a study of blood T cell repertoires in COVID-19. The table came from immunoSEQ multiplex PCR; TCRdb's copy has only in-frame clones and leaves some out. The table shows approximately 300,000 clones, with more than 80% occurring only once. The sample consisted of peripheral blood. These receptor sequences come from a woman between 45 and 65 years old with COVID-19, enrolled during active disease.

The chain has TRBV18 and TRBJ1-4; no definite D call. The V end lost 3 bases, the J end lost 5 bases, and 13 bases lay between the germline ends. The germline CDR1 and CDR2 sequences are KGHSH and LQKENI. The CDR3 is made up of 15 amino acids. Written as DNA, the CDR3 is TGTGCCAGCTCACCGAATTCCAGGAGGAATGAAAAACTGTTTTTT. Translation gives CASSPNSRRNEKLFF. Full variable domain (missing parts from reference TRBV18 and TRBJ1-4): NAGVMQNPRHLVRRRGQEARLRCSPMKGHSHVYWYRQLPEEGLKFMVYLQKENIIDESGMPKERFSAEFPKEGPSILRIQQVVRGDSAAYFCASSPNSRRNEKLFFGSGTQLSVL.

V usage is TRBV9 and J usage is TRBJ2-7; 7 nucleotides align to TRBD1. CDR1 is SGDLS, CDR2 YYNGEE, per germline. V was pared by 2 bases and J by 0 bases, with 5 bases of the junction left unmatched. The CDR3 is 15 amino acids. CDR3 sequence: CASSVGQTSSYEQYF. As DNA, the CDR3 is TGTGCCAGCAGCGTGGGACAGACGAGCTCCTACGAGCAGTACTTC.

The CDR3, as DNA: TGTGCCATCATGGAACAGGGGGCATTCAATGAGCAGTTCTTC. It translates to CAIMEQGAFNEQFF. This chain uses TRBV10-3 with TRBJ2-1; 9 nucleotides line up with TRBD1. The CDR3 has 14 residues. Germline V gives CDR1 ENHRY, CDR2 SYGVKD. V trimming: 7 bases; J trimming: 6 bases; junction bases outside the gene matches: 7.

This chain uses TRBV11-2 with TRBJ2-3, with TRBD2 as a possible D gene (6 bases). The germline V gene has CDR1 SGHAT and CDR2 FQNNGV. Trimming shortened V by 1 base and J by 1 base, and 9 bases separated the two germline ends. The CDR3 runs 15 residues. The DNA of the CDR3 is TGTGCCAGCAGCTTAGGGGCTAGCGGCACAGATACGCAGTATTTT. This sequence encodes CASSLGASGTDTQYF. Full variable domain (outside the CDR3, taken from reference TRBV11-2 and TRBJ2-3): EAGVAQSPRYKIIEKRQSVAFWCNPISGHATLYWYQQILGQGPKLLIQFQNNGVVDDSQLPKDRFSAERLKGVDSTLKIQPAKLEDSAVYLCASSLGASGTDTQYFGPGTRLTVL.

V gene TRBV11-2 combines with J gene TRBJ2-3; TRBD1 matches at 9 bases. This CDR3 comprises 14 residues. Germline-derived CDR1 and CDR2 are SGHAT and FQNNGV. Trimming at V came to 7 bases and at J to 4 bases, leaving 6 bases not matched to a gene. CDR3 sequence: CASTLQGASDTQYF. Here the CDR3 DNA reads TGTGCCAGCACCCTACAGGGGGCATCAGATACGCAGTATTTT.